One sample yielded the 9 T cell receptor beta chains listed below, sequenced in a study of tumor and adjacent non-tumor tissue in lung cancer. RNA was extracted from bulk tissue without any cell sorting. More than 3 cm separated this lung sample from the edge of the tumor. TCRbeta libraries were built with three rounds of nested PCR, modified from ARM-PCR. One entry per CDR3 protein, called by TCRdb with MiXCR from the multiplex PCR reads. This sample has approximately 100,000 distinct CDR3 sequences, with over 55% found just once. The sequencing sample was made of distant non-tumor lung tissue. These TCRs come from a man between 25 and 39 years old with non-small cell lung cancer.

With respect to this clonotype: The germline gene is not matched at one end of the junction; a read error may be the cause. The chain employs TRBV29-1 and TRBJ2-7, with 8 bases identical to TRBD1. Germline CDR1 SQVTM, CDR2 ANQGSEA. The CDR3 extends over 14 amino acids. Here the CDR3 reads CNVHEGTGNYKQYF. CDR3 sequence (DNA): TGCAACGTTCATGAAGGGACAGGAAACTACAAGCAGTACTTC.

Concerning this clonotype itself: Compared with germline, one end of the junction differs, possibly owing to a read error. This chain joins TRBV20-1 and TRBJ2-7; perhaps TRBD2 as D (6 bases). CDR3 length: 14 residues. Germline loops: CDR1 DFQATT, CDR2 SNEGSKA (reference sequence). The CDR3 protein is CGASFAGSWDEQYF. The DNA for the CDR3 is TGCGGTGCTAGTTTCGCCGGGAGCTGGGACGAGCAGTACTTC.

With respect to this clonotype: At one end, the junction sequence differs from germline, possibly due to a read error. The chain recombines TRBV4-3 with TRBJ2-3, with a possible D match to TRBD2 (6 bases). The CDR3 consists of 15 residues. Germline V lookup: CDR1 LGHNA, CDR2 YSLEER. The CDR3 nucleotides are TGCGCCAGCAGCCACGGCGTTACTAGCACTGATACGCAGTATTTT. It encodes CASSHGVTSTDTQYF.

The chain combines TRBV5-1 with TRBJ2-4; either TRBD1 or TRBD2 may fit D (5 bases each). V lost 4 bases and J 0 bases, leaving 14 bases between the germline ends. This CDR3 region has 16 residues. Germline CDR1 SGHRS, CDR2 YFSETQ. CDR3 nucleotides: TGCGCCAGCAGCGCTAGGGACCGCATAGCCAAAAACATTCAGTACTTC. Residues: CASSARDRIAKNIQYF.

The CDR3 is CASSFDDGTGGYTF. The CDR3 bases are TGTGCCAGCAGCTTCGACGACGGGACAGGGGGGTATACCTTC. The rearrangement links TRBV5-6 to TRBJ1-2, with 11 bases matching TRBD1. V gave up 2 bases and J gave up 14 bases; unmatched junction bases: 11. Germline V gene sequence: CDR1 SGHDT, CDR2 YYEEEE. This CDR3 is built from 14 residues.

This clonotype was seen only a few times. A single base separates this from a much larger clone, so it may be a read error. The gene calls are TRBV20-1 and TRBJ2-1; 8 bases are a match to TRBD2. The germline CDR1 and CDR2 sequences are DFQATT and SNEGSKA (reference sequence). The CDR3 length is 15 residues. Trimming removed 7 bases from V and 4 bases from J; junction bases left unmatched: 12. The CDR3 DNA reads TGCAGTGTGTCCTACCGGGAGGGTCGATACAATGAGCAGTTCTTC. Residues: CSVSYREGRYNEQFF.

Regarding this clonotype: The junction differs from germline at one of its ends, possibly a read error. The genes are TRBV12-3 or TRBV12-4 and TRBJ2-6, with D perhaps assigned TRBD1 or TRBD2 (5 bases each). CDR3 length equals 15 residues. CDR3 amino acids: CASIPQGPGANVLAF. The CDR3 DNA reads TGTGCCAGCATCCCCCAGGGACCTGGGGCCAACGTCCTGGCTTTC.

The genes are TRBV5-5 and TRBJ2-1; TRBD2 matches 8 bases. V lost 3 bases to trimming and J lost 1 base; unmatched junction nucleotides: 18. This CDR3 is built from 20 residues. Per germline, CDR1 SGHKS and CDR2 YYEKEE (reference sequence). CDR3 loop: CASSSLTGASGFSSYNEQFF. DNA for the CDR3: TGTGCCAGCAGCTCCTTAACCGGGGCTAGCGGGTTCAGTTCCTACAATGAGCAGTTCTTC.

This clonotype occurred a few times. The chain joins TRBV5-6 to TRBJ2-7; 7 bases are a match to TRBD2. After removal of 8 bases from V and 4 bases from J, the junction contained 15 bases not matched to a gene. The CDR3 is made up of 15 amino acids. Germline V lookup: CDR1 SGHDT, CDR2 YYEEEE. The DNA for the CDR3 is TGTGCCAGTAGCGCGGCCGGACTAGGAGTATACGAGCAGTACTTC. Protein: CASSAAGLGVYEQYF. Complete variable domain (other parts from reference TRBV5-6 and TRBJ2-7): DAGVTQSPTHLIKTRGQQVTLRCSPKSGHDTVSWYQQALGQGPQFIFQYYEEEERQRGNFPDRFSGHQFPNYSSELNVNALLLGDSALYLCASSAAGLGVYEQYFGPGTRLTVT.